This section outlines one T cell receptor beta chain sequence together with its context. These data are taken from a study of blood T cell repertoires in COVID-19. About the study: From T cells, B-cell-depleted T cells, or PBMCs came the material, which was cDNA or gDNA.

The CDR3 extends over 13 amino acids. Trimming stripped 2 bases from V and 2 bases from J, with 6 bases between. Germline V gives CDR1 MNHEY, CDR2 SVGAGI. Original analysis: Amplification of reference gene primers was used by the study to estimate nucleated cell counts. Method: immunoSEQ multiplex PCR; TCRdb's copy keeps in-frame clones and lacks some. V and J calls and clone size are as listed in that table; D and trimming were resolved from the DNA. The sample comprises more than 65,000 clones, roughly 80% of which are singletons, and 12% rests with the top ten. The clonotype was recovered from a human donor in a cohort sampled during active COVID-19. V usage is TRBV6-5 and J usage is TRBJ1-2; D is undetermined. Sequencing used peripheral blood. CDR3 region: CASSYAGNYGYTF. In nucleotides, the CDR3 is TGTGCCAGCAGTTACGCGGGGAACTATGGCTACACCTTC.